Detailed here is one T cell receptor beta chain. Antigen specificity is unknown. The record originates from a study of radiotherapy plus CTLA-4 blockade in lung cancer. V shed 2 bases and J shed 10 bases, with 10 bases lying between them. CDR1 is SGHRS, CDR2 YFSETQ, per germline. The CDR3 covers 12 residues. Here immunoSEQ multiplex PCR was the method, and the copy in TCRdb shows in-frame clones only, minus some. The table records 75,000 to 95,000 clones, more than 70% of them present only once. Study-wide results and caveats: TCR clones originating in tumors grew in number in blood after radiotherapy plus ipilimumab. Early clonal dynamics of blood T cells, together with interferon-beta, were reported as the best response predictor.

V usage is TRBV5-1 and J usage is TRBJ2-1; TRBD1 might be the D (6 bases). This specimen consisted of peripheral blood, obtained from a patient treated with radiotherapy plus ipilimumab. The TCR comes from a human donor with non-small cell lung cancer that progressed on radiotherapy plus ipilimumab. The CDR3 nucleotides are TGCGCCAGCAGCTTTCAAGGACAGGAGCAGTTCTTC. It translates to CASSFQGQEQFF.